The 28 T cell receptor beta chains presented below share a single source sample, sequenced in a study of T cells after yellow fever vaccination. TCRdb fed the 5' RACE reads into MiXCR, producing one record per CDR3 protein. The table has about 430,000 distinct CDR3 sequences, around 19% seen once; the top ten hold 15% to 20%. The material sequenced was PBMCs, taken before the yellow fever booster vaccination. These receptors were collected from a man between 18 and 35 years old who received the YFV17D yellow fever vaccine.

This clonotype was observed a handful of times. The chain joins TRBV12-3 or TRBV12-4 to TRBJ2-2, with 14 nucleotides matching TRBD2. V lost 3 bases to trimming and J lost 5 bases; unmatched junction nucleotides: 2. CDR3 length equals 16 residues. This CDR3 reads CASSFGLAGGTGELFF. In DNA form, the CDR3 reads TGTGCCAGCAGTTTTGGACTAGCGGGGGGAACCGGGGAGCTGTTTTTT.

The chain employs TRBV6-5 and TRBJ1-2, with a weak D call TRBD1 (6 bases). The V and J ends lost 0 bases and 4 bases respectively, with 12 bases between them. Per germline, CDR1 MNHEY and CDR2 SVGAGI. This CDR3 has 15 residues. CDR3 protein: CASSYSREGGYGYTF. In nucleotides, the CDR3 is TGTGCCAGCAGTTACTCGAGGGAAGGGGGCTATGGCTACACCTTC.

This clonotype was detected a few times. J is TRBJ2-1 and V is TRBV4-2; D ambiguous. This CDR3 has 14 amino acids. Germline lookup yields CDR1 LGHNA and CDR2 YNFKEQ. Trimming pared 0 bases from V and 7 bases from J, leaving 10 bases between. This CDR3 reads CASSQDQVGNEQFF. The DNA for the CDR3 is TGTGCCAGCAGCCAAGATCAAGTAGGGAATGAGCAGTTCTTC.

This clonotype has at least ten counts. The chain employs TRBV6-6 and TRBJ1-3; no reliable D call. This CDR3 region has 15 residues. Deletions cut 0 bases from V and 0 bases from J, with 6 bases between. Germline values: CDR1 MNHNY, CDR2 SVGAGI (reference sequence). The CDR3 here is CASSYSGSSGNTIYF. CDR3 nucleotide sequence: TGTGCCAGCAGTTACTCGGGTAGCTCTGGAAACACCATATATTTT.

The chain recombines TRBV11-2 with TRBJ2-3; D ambiguous. V lost 6 bases, J lost 2 bases, and 12 bases lay in between. The germline gives CDR1 SGHAT, CDR2 FQNNGV. CDR3 length equals 14 residues. CDR3 amino acids: CASSLRVTTDTQYF. The CDR3 region has the DNA TGTGCCAGCAGTTTACGGGTTACCACAGATACGCAGTATTTT.

The rearrangement joins TRBV21-1 to TRBJ1-4. TRBV21-1 is assigned pseudogene status. There are 13 residues in the CDR3. CDR3 coding DNA: TGTGCCAGCCGGCCAGGCCGAAATGAAAAACTGTTTTTT. It yields the protein CASRPGRNEKLFF.

The chain couples TRBV3-1 to TRBJ2-2; D is undetermined. Germline CDR1 and CDR2: LGHDT and YNNKEL (reference sequence). The CDR3 has 14 amino acids. Trimming removed 1 base at V and 6 bases at J, with 9 bases between. CDR3 residues: CASSQVYFPGELFF. CDR3 DNA sequence: TGTGCCAGCAGCCAAGTTTATTTCCCCGGGGAGCTGTTTTTT.

This clonotype was seen more than once but under ten times. This chain uses TRBV7-6 with TRBJ1-1; D unresolved. The CDR3 loop spans 13 amino acids. V lost 4 bases and J 5 bases, leaving 11 bases between the germline ends. In germline, CDR1 is SGHVS, CDR2 FNYEAQ. CDR3 sequence (DNA): TGTGCCAGCAGCTCCGGACCCGGGACTGAAGCTTTCTTT. Its translation is CASSSGPGTEAFF.

This clonotype was seen many times. This chain joins TRBV20-1 and TRBJ2-7; D ambiguous. Germline V gives CDR1 DFQATT, CDR2 SNEGSKA (reference sequence). The CDR3 sequence is 12 residues long. The germline V and J ends were trimmed by 7 bases and 0 bases, with 10 bases remaining between them. DNA of the CDR3: TGCAGTGTTGAGGATCTCTCCTACGAGCAGTACTTC. Protein: CSVEDLSYEQYF.

The chain has TRBV4-3 and TRBJ1-4; no reliable D call. With 4 bases removed from V and 2 bases from J, the gap between germline ends came to 14 bases. Germline V gene data show CDR1 as LGHNA and CDR2 as YSLEER. This CDR3 comprises 16 residues. CDR3 protein: CASSPRQGSTNEKLFF. The DNA for the CDR3 is TGCGCCAGCAGCCCCAGGCAAGGATCTACTAATGAAAAACTGTTTTTT.

This clonotype has ten or more counts. The chain joins TRBV7-3 to TRBJ2-1, with TRBD1 as a possible D gene (5 bases). The CDR3 length is 16 residues. V dropped 5 bases and J dropped 2 bases, with 16 bases sitting between them. Per germline, CDR1 SGHTA and CDR2 FQGTGA. Here the CDR3 DNA reads TGTGCCAGCAGCCTGGGGCCTGAGGCTCCCTACAATGAGCAGTTCTTC. Translation: CASSLGPEAPYNEQFF.

V and J are TRBV7-2 and TRBJ2-2; the D is unclear. The germline gives CDR1 SGHTA, CDR2 FQGNSA. The V end was cut by 4 bases, the J end by 7 bases, with 10 bases between. The CDR3 extends over 13 amino acids. The CDR3 bases are TGTGCCAGCAGCTGGGTGCGGAGCGGGGAGCTGTTTTTT. Its translation is CASSWVRSGELFF.

This clonotype was observed a few times. The chain uses TRBV29-1 and TRBJ2-5; 7 bases agree with TRBD1. The germline CDR1 and CDR2 sequences are SQVTM and ANQGSEA. Trimming removed 3 bases from V and 3 bases from J; junction bases left unmatched: 1. This CDR3 is 12 amino acids long. CDR3 protein: CSVDTGEETQYF. Here the CDR3 DNA reads TGCAGCGTTGATACAGGGGAAGAGACCCAGTACTTC. The complete variable domain, with remaining parts taken from reference TRBV29-1 and TRBJ2-5, reads SAVISQKPSRDICQRGTSLTIQCQVDSQVTMMFWYRQQPGQSLTLIATANQGSEATYESGFVIDKFPISRPNLTFSTLTVSNMSPEDSSIYLCSVDTGEETQYFGPGTRLLVL.

In this sample, this clonotype turned up a few times. The chain links TRBV29-1 to TRBJ1-5, with TRBD1 matching over 8 bases. With V trimmed by 6 bases and J by 3 bases, 7 bases remained unmatched. CDR1 and CDR2 (germline): SQVTM, ANQGSEA. The CDR3 sequence is 14 residues long. CDR3 sequence: CSVTDRDPNQPQHF. The CDR3, as DNA: TGCAGCGTAACGGACAGGGACCCCAATCAGCCCCAGCATTTT.

The chain carries TRBV4-1 and TRBJ1-4; tentatively, D is TRBD1 (6 bases). Trimming left V 4 bases short and J 0 bases short, with 9 bases between. The germline V gene has CDR1 MGHRA and CDR2 YSYEKL. The CDR3 is 15 amino acids. The CDR3 DNA follows: TGCGCCAGCAGCCGGACAGCAGCAACTAATGAAAAACTGTTTTTT. As protein: CASSRTAATNEKLFF.

This chain links TRBV20-1 with TRBJ2-7; D possibly corresponds to TRBD1 (5 bases). The CDR3 has 17 residues. Germline V gives CDR1 DFQATT, CDR2 SNEGSKA (reference sequence). Between the trimmed V and J ends, which lost 6 bases and 3 bases, there was a span of 27 bases. The CDR3 DNA reads TGCAGTGCCAGTCCCGACTTTCCCAGTAGGGGTTACTACGAGCAGTACGTC. It is translated as CSASPDFPSRGYYEQYV.

The chain links TRBV29-1 to TRBJ2-5; D gene unclear. V lost 4 bases and J 5 bases, leaving 11 bases between the germline ends. The CDR3 is made up of 12 amino acids. CDR1 and CDR2 (germline): SQVTM, ANQGSEA. The CDR3 DNA reads TGCAGCGTTGGTACTTCGCGGGAGACCCAGTACTTC. Amino acids: CSVGTSRETQYF. Complete variable domain (other parts from reference TRBV29-1 and TRBJ2-5): SAVISQKPSRDICQRGTSLTIQCQVDSQVTMMFWYRQQPGQSLTLIATANQGSEATYESGFVIDKFPISRPNLTFSTLTVSNMSPEDSSIYLCSVGTSRETQYFGPGTRLLVL.

The rearrangement links TRBV12-3 or TRBV12-4 to TRBJ2-7; either TRBD1 or TRBD2 may fit D (5 bases each). The CDR3 spans 13 residues. Trimming removed 1 base from V and 6 bases from J, with 10 bases in between. For the CDR3, the DNA is TGTGCCAGCAGTTTAGGGCCAGGGACCGAGCAGTACTTC. It yields the protein CASSLGPGTEQYF.

Only a few counts were recorded for this clonotype. The J gene is TRBJ2-5, the V gene TRBV7-3; D gene unclear. The CDR3 contains 13 residues. V was trimmed by 2 bases and J by 4 bases, leaving 8 bases between them. Per the germline V gene, CDR1 is SGHTA and CDR2 is FQGTGA. This chain's CDR3 is CASSLSQGETQYF. In nucleotides, the CDR3 is TGTGCCAGCAGCTTATCCCAAGGAGAGACCCAGTACTTC. The whole variable domain, filled in from reference TRBV7-3 and TRBJ2-5, reads GAGVSQTPSNKVTEKGKYVELRCDPISGHTALYWYRQSLGQGPEFLIYFQGTGAADDSGLPNDRFFAVRPEGSVSTLKIQRTERGDSAVYLCASSLSQGETQYFGPGTRLLVL.

The chain uses TRBV6-5 and TRBJ2-3; TRBD2 matches 9 bases. The V gene's germline CDR1 is MNHEY and CDR2 SVGAGI. V was pared by 0 bases and J by 0 bases, with 4 bases of the junction left unmatched. This CDR3 has 17 residues. CDR3 sequence reads: CASSYSNAGGSTDTQYF. The DNA of the CDR3 is TGTGCCAGCAGTTACTCGAACGCGGGGGGGAGCACAGATACGCAGTATTTT.

In its sample, this clonotype was seen a few times. The V and J genes are TRBV28 and TRBJ1-2, with TRBD1 matching over 7 bases. This CDR3 has 12 residues. Trimming took 8 bases from V and 2 from J; bases not matched to a gene: 2. Germline V gives CDR1 MDHEN, CDR2 SYDVKM. The CDR3 DNA sequence: TGTGCCAGCGGGGGACAGAACTATGGCTACACCTTC. It translates to CASGGQNYGYTF.

V is TRBV6-1 and J is TRBJ2-3, with TRBD1 matching 7 bases. Germline V CDR1 and CDR2: MNHNS, SASEGT. The CDR3 loop spans 14 amino acids. V trimming: 10 bases; J trimming: 4 bases; junction bases outside the gene matches: 11. The DNA for the CDR3 is TGTGCCACCCCACAGGGGAGTGGGGCAGATACGCAGTATTTT. Translating it yields CATPQGSGADTQYF.

This clonotype was seen a handful of times. The chain recombines TRBV7-6 with TRBJ2-3, with D tentatively TRBD1 or TRBD2 (5 bases each). The germline V and J ends were trimmed by 1 base and 4 bases, with 9 bases remaining between them. From germline, CDR1 is SGHVS and CDR2 FNYEAQ. This CDR3 has 14 amino acids. Written as DNA, the CDR3 is TGTGCCAGCAGCTTAGTTCAGGGAGCAGATACGCAGTATTTT. Residues: CASSLVQGADTQYF.

This clonotype was seen repeatedly, ten times or more. The gene calls are TRBV6-2 or TRBV6-3 and TRBJ1-5; weak D call: TRBD1 (5 bases). V shed 0 bases and J shed 7 bases, with 10 bases lying between them. The CDR3 has 14 amino acids. Germline loops: CDR1 MNHEY, CDR2 SVGEGT. The CDR3 protein is CASSYSGDGQPQHF. The CDR3 coding sequence is TGTGCCAGCAGTTACTCGGGGGACGGGCAGCCCCAGCATTTT.

The sample holds a few counts of this clonotype. J is TRBJ2-7 and V is TRBV19, with D perhaps matching TRBD1 (6 bases). Per the germline V gene, CDR1 is LNHDA and CDR2 is SQIVND (reference sequence). Trimming pared 4 bases from V and 4 bases from J, leaving 14 bases between. The CDR3 loop spans 14 amino acids. This CDR3 is CASSTSTGIYEQYF. The CDR3 DNA reads as TGTGCCAGTAGTACATCGACAGGAATATACGAGCAGTACTTC.

CDR3 sequence (DNA): TGTGCCAGCAGTCTAATCAGGGGGGGTGGCTACACCTTC. Residues: CASSLIRGGGYTF. The chain is built from TRBV12-3 or TRBV12-4 and TRBJ1-2; TRBD1 agrees at 7 bases. J gave up 7 bases and V 5 bases, and 7 bases lay outside the gene matches. The CDR3 contains 13 residues.

The sample holds a few counts of this clonotype. The rearrangement links TRBV6-6 to TRBJ2-4; D unresolved. Per the germline V gene, CDR1 is MNHNY and CDR2 is SVGAGI (reference sequence). This CDR3 has 14 amino acids. V was cut by 5 bases and J by 1 base, with 9 bases left in between. DNA for the CDR3: TGTGCCAGCAGTGCGACCTTTGCCAAAAACATTCAGTACTTC. It translates to CASSATFAKNIQYF.

This clonotype was observed many times. The CDR3 nucleotides are TGTGCCAGCAGCTGGACAGGGGGAGCCCAGCATTTT. Translated, it gives CASSWTGGAQHF. This sequence joins TRBV7-2 and TRBJ1-5; 10 bases line up with TRBD1. The V gene's germline CDR1 is SGHTA and CDR2 FQGNSA. The CDR3 is made up of 12 amino acids. V shed 4 bases, J shed 11 bases, and the junction held 2 bases outside the gene matches. Variable domain in full (rest from reference TRBV7-2 and TRBJ1-5): GAGVSQSPSNKVTEKGKDVELRCDPISGHTALYWYRQSLGQGLEFLIYFQGNSAPDKSGLPSDRFSAERTGGSVSTLTIQRTQQEDSAVYLCASSWTGGAQHFGDGTRLSIL.